This T cell receptor (beta chain) came from a study of cytomegalovirus exposure and HLA in healthy donors. Findings and limits, study-wide: There were several of the most significant clusters that appeared linked to common viral pathogens in a later analysis.

It was with 60 Vbeta and 13 Jbeta primers that the PCR ran. Authors' data handling: The count from a later analysis was tens of millions of unique TCR beta chains, 9.5 million to 11 million of them shared. Repertoires were generated with immunoSEQ multiplex PCR, while TCRdb's copy carries only in-frame clones and drops some. The V and J calls and the clone size are those of that table, but D and trimming were determined from the DNA. The repertoire holds 150,000 to 200,000 clones, with 80% to 85% as singletons. With respect to this clone: The antigen remains unidentified.

CDR1 and CDR2 (germline): ENHRY, SYGVKD. There are 15 residues in the CDR3. The V gene lost 6 bases and the J gene lost 6 bases, with 18 bases spanning the gap. Sequencing was performed on PBMCs. The origin of this receptor is a girl aged 2-10 years in good health and CMV-seropositive. V usage is TRBV10-3 and J usage is TRBJ2-1, with a possible D match to TRBD2 (6 bases). In DNA form, the CDR3 reads TGTGCCATCAGGCGAGCTAGCGAGGATAGCAATGAGCAGTTCTTC. Amino acids: CAIRRASEDSNEQFF.